The 28 T cell receptor beta chains given below trace back to one sample, sequenced in a study of T cells in Graves' hyperthyroidism and ophthalmopathy. RNA transcripts provided the source from which TCR beta CDR3 regions were amplified. HTBI primers were the set used in a first-round RT-PCR of the TCR CDR3. One entry per CDR3 protein, called by TCRdb with MiXCR from the multiplex PCR reads. The sample includes approximately 530,000 distinct CDR3 sequences, approximately 20% of them seen just once. Sequenced sample: blood. The receptors originated from a man between 35 and 55 years old with Graves' ophthalmopathy.

Worth noting for this clonotype: A single base separates this from a much larger clone, so it may be a read error. The chain carries TRBV5-5 and TRBJ1-5; D is unclear. Germline CDR1 and CDR2: SGHKS and YYEKEE (reference sequence). The CDR3 length is 13 residues. Trimming removed 0 bases from V and 6 bases from J, with 7 bases in between. Written as DNA, the CDR3 is TGTGCCAGCAGCTTGGAAGGGCGTCAGCCCCAGCATTTT. This gives the protein CASSLEGRQPQHF.

At least ten counts were recorded for this clonotype. The CDR3 spells CATSRSSYEQYF. The CDR3 region has the DNA TGTGCCACTAGTAGGAGCTCCTACGAGCAGTACTTC. V gene TRBV28 combines with J gene TRBJ2-7; D is ambiguous. The CDR3 length is 12 residues. Deletions cut 10 bases from V and 0 bases from J, with 10 bases between. Germline V gives CDR1 MDHEN, CDR2 SYDVKM.

V usage is TRBV20-1 and J usage is TRBJ2-1; tentatively, D is TRBD1 or TRBD2 (5 bases each). CDR3 length equals 14 residues. Germline V lookup: CDR1 DFQATT, CDR2 SNEGSKA (reference sequence). The germline V and J ends were trimmed by 6 bases and 2 bases, with 14 bases remaining between them. The CDR3 sequence is CSASGTQAYNEQFF. The DNA for the CDR3 is TGCAGTGCCTCCGGGACCCAAGCCTACAATGAGCAGTTCTTC.

This clonotype showed up just a few times. In DNA, the CDR3 is TGTGCCAGCAGCTCTTGGGGGGAGGGGACCTACAATGAGCAGTTCTTC. Amino acid sequence: CASSSWGEGTYNEQFF. This chain links TRBV7-2 with TRBJ2-1; 7 bases fit TRBD2. Trimming at V came to 4 bases and at J to 2 bases, leaving 8 bases not matched to a gene. CDR1 and CDR2 from the germline V gene are SGHTA and FQGNSA. The CDR3 runs 16 residues.

This clonotype was detected a few times. The chain combines TRBV28 with TRBJ2-7; D possibly corresponds to TRBD2 (7 bases). This CDR3 contains 14 residues. V shed 8 bases and J shed 1 base, with 15 bases lying between them. Per the germline V gene, CDR1 is MDHEN and CDR2 is SYDVKM. CDR3 sequence: CASGGGRSSYEQYF. The CDR3 nucleotides are TGTGCCAGCGGGGGGGGCAGGTCGTCCTACGAGCAGTACTTC.

The J gene is TRBJ2-7, the V gene TRBV10-3; 7 bases are shared with TRBD2. The CDR3 sequence is 15 residues long. Losses at the gene ends were 4 bases for V and 0 bases for J; bases not matched to a gene: 6. CDR1 and CDR2 (germline): ENHRY, SYGVKD. As DNA, the CDR3 is TGTGCCATCAGTGTGCGGGGGACTCCCTCCTACGAGCAGTACTTC. Encoded protein: CAISVRGTPSYEQYF.

The chain carries TRBV7-9 and TRBJ1-1; D might be TRBD1 (5 bases). Germline V gene sequence: CDR1 SEHNR, CDR2 FQNEAQ (reference sequence). There are 14 residues in the CDR3. V dropped 1 base and J dropped 5 bases, with 11 bases sitting between them. The CDR3 DNA is TGTGCCAGCAGCTTAGAAATTGACAGAACTGAAGCTTTCTTT. Its protein product is CASSLEIDRTEAFF. The full variable domain, rest sourced from reference TRBV7-9 and TRBJ1-1, is DTGVSQNPRHKITKRGQNVTFRCDPISEHNRLYWYRQTLGQGPEFLTYFQNEAQLEKSRLLSDRFSAERPKGSFSTLEIQRTEQGDSAMYLCASSLEIDRTEAFFGQGTRLTVV.

This clonotype was detected many times. The rearrangement links TRBV11-2 to TRBJ2-7, with TRBD1 identical over 7 bases. The germline gives CDR1 SGHAT, CDR2 FQNNGV. Trimming at V came to 5 bases and at J to 2 bases, leaving 12 bases not matched to a gene. The CDR3 is 16 residues long. The CDR3 loop is CASSPLPPTGPYEQYF. The CDR3 DNA reads TGTGCCAGCAGCCCCCTCCCCCCGACAGGGCCCTACGAGCAGTACTTC.

In its sample, this clonotype was seen many times. The V gene is TRBV12-3 or TRBV12-4, the J gene TRBJ1-6; 11 nucleotides align to TRBD1. With 7 bases clipped from V and 7 bases from J, the junction kept 9 bases outside the gene matches. The CDR3 has 16 amino acids. The CDR3 loop reads CASTMDRGRGNSPLHF. In DNA, the CDR3 is TGTGCCAGCACCATGGACAGGGGGCGAGGAAATTCACCCCTCCACTTT.

The chain couples TRBV7-2 to TRBJ1-4, with TRBD1 identical over 8 bases. This CDR3 comprises 14 residues. V lost 5 bases, J lost 6 bases, and 5 bases stayed unmatched. Germline-derived CDR1 and CDR2 are SGHTA and FQGNSA. The CDR3 is CASSLQGGDEKLFF. DNA of the CDR3: TGTGCCAGCAGCCTACAGGGGGGAGATGAAAAACTGTTTTTT.

The chain combines TRBV6-1 with TRBJ1-5; TRBD1 aligns across 8 bases. Germline loops: CDR1 MNHNS, CDR2 SASEGT. The CDR3 has 18 residues. Trimming cost V 4 bases and J 1 base; bases outside gene matches: 12. CDR3 DNA: TGTGCCAGCAGTGGGACAGGGCCGGGATTTATGAGCAATCAGCCCCAGCATTTT. It codes for CASSGTGPGFMSNQPQHF.

The rearrangement links TRBV2 to TRBJ2-7; D unclear. The V gene's germline CDR1 is SNHLY and CDR2 FYNNEI. V dropped 6 bases and J dropped 3 bases, with 15 bases sitting between them. The CDR3 is made up of 14 amino acids. The CDR3 here is CASRQRDESYEQYF. The CDR3 nucleotides read TGTGCCAGCAGACAACGAGACGAAAGCTACGAGCAGTACTTC.

V is TRBV28 and J is TRBJ2-7; D is perhaps TRBD1 or TRBD2 (5 bases each). CDR1 MDHEN and CDR2 SYDVKM come from the germline V gene. This CDR3 comprises 15 residues. Trimming left V 4 bases short and J 0 bases short, with 13 bases between. For the CDR3, the DNA is TGTGCCAGCAGTTCCGGGGCACAATACTCCTACGAGCAGTACTTC. Translation: CASSSGAQYSYEQYF. Full variable domain (remainder filled in from reference TRBV28 and TRBJ2-7): DVKVTQSSRYLVKRTGEKVFLECVQDMDHENMFWYRQDPGLGLRLIYFSYDVKMKEKGDIPEGYSVSREKKERFSLILESASTNQTSMYLCASSSGAQYSYEQYFGPGTRLTVT.

This clonotype was recorded many times. This chain connects TRBV6-1 to TRBJ1-2; TRBD1 matches at 8 bases. The CDR3 length is 14 residues. After removal of 5 bases from V and 4 bases from J, the junction contained 6 bases not matched to a gene. Germline values: CDR1 MNHNS, CDR2 SASEGT. CDR3: CASSPGTGRYGYTF. The CDR3 region has the DNA TGTGCCAGCAGTCCCGGGACAGGCCGCTATGGCTACACCTTC.

A remark on this clonotype: A much larger clone differs from this one at a single base, so this may be a read error. The rearrangement joins TRBV14 to TRBJ2-5, with D hard to call. Trimming cost V 1 base and J 1 base, with 4 bases left between them. The germline V gene encodes CDR1 SGHDN and CDR2 FVKESK. The CDR3 totals 13 residues. CDR3 residues: CASSQVAQETQYF. CDR3 DNA sequence: TGTGCCAGCAGCCAAGTGGCCCAAGAGACCCAGTACTTC.

This clonotype was detected only a few times. This chain uses TRBV6-1 with TRBJ2-7; D gene ambiguous. The length of the CDR3 is 14 residues. Germline loops: CDR1 MNHNS, CDR2 SASEGT. Trimming removed 1 base at V and 3 bases at J, with 10 bases between. DNA of the CDR3: TGTGCCAGCAGTGAAGGGTTTTCTTTCTACGAGCAGTACTTC. Amino acid sequence: CASSEGFSFYEQYF.

This clonotype was counted ten times or more. V is TRBV20-1 and J is TRBJ2-1; 8 positions match TRBD2. This CDR3 contains 14 residues. CDR1 and CDR2 from the germline V gene are DFQATT and SNEGSKA (reference sequence). The V and J ends lost 3 bases and 3 bases, in that order; junction bases with no gene match: 4. This CDR3 is CSASPLAGYNEQFF. The CDR3 nucleotides are TGCAGTGCTAGCCCTCTAGCGGGCTACAATGAGCAGTTCTTC.

In nucleotides, the CDR3 is TGTGCCAGCAGCGAACAGGGACTAGCGGCTTACAATGAGCAGTTCTTC. It encodes CASSEQGLAAYNEQFF. The chain recombines TRBV7-3 with TRBJ2-1; 11 bases are shared with TRBD2. J gave up 4 bases and V 5 bases, and 7 bases lay outside the gene matches. The CDR3 is made up of 16 amino acids. From germline, CDR1 is SGHTA and CDR2 FQGTGA.

This clonotype was picked up a small number of times. The gene calls are TRBV15 and TRBJ1-2; 9 bases match TRBD1. The V gene end was trimmed by 6 bases and the J gene end by 7 bases; junction bases not matched to a gene: 6. This CDR3 is built from 13 residues. CDR1 and CDR2 (germline): LNHNV, YYDKDF (reference sequence). Here the CDR3 reads CATSNRGLGGYTF. The CDR3, as DNA: TGTGCCACCAGTAACAGGGGGCTTGGTGGCTACACCTTC.

This clonotype was seen just once. CDR3 bases: TGTGCCAGCTCCTCCGGGACACCCTTTAACGAGCAGTACTTC. This sequence encodes CASSSGTPFNEQYF. The chain carries TRBV28 and TRBJ2-7; D perhaps matches TRBD1 (6 bases). This CDR3 has 14 residues. Looked up from germline, CDR1 is MDHEN and CDR2 is SYDVKM. V lost 8 bases to trimming and J lost 5 bases, with 19 bases between them.

This clonotype was observed a few times. The rearrangement joins TRBV2 to TRBJ1-2, with D perhaps matching TRBD1 (5 bases). From germline, CDR1 is SNHLY and CDR2 FYNNEI. Trimming removed 5 bases at V and 2 bases at J, with 12 bases between. CDR3 length equals 14 residues. CDR3 DNA sequence: TGTGCCAGCAGTTCCAGGGCTTTGAACTATGGCTACACCTTC. This sequence encodes CASSSRALNYGYTF.

Of note for this clonotype: An end of the junction differs from the germline gene, which may be a read error. The chain recombines TRBV15 with TRBJ2-5; D gene uncertain. Germline CDR1 reads LNHNV; CDR2 reads YYDKDF (reference sequence). This CDR3 is 16 amino acids long. For the CDR3, the DNA is TGTGCCGCCAGCAGAGATTTGGGCGCCGTCGAAGAGACCCAGTACTTC. It codes for CAASRDLGAVEETQYF.

This clonotype was seen a few times. The rearrangement joins TRBV6-1 to TRBJ1-4; D not certain. Trimming removed 2 bases from V and 7 bases from J, with 5 bases in between. This CDR3 is built from 12 residues. Germline assignment: CDR1 MNHNS and CDR2 SASEGT. The CDR3 sequence: CASSEQSEKLFF. CDR3 DNA: TGTGCCAGCAGTGAACAGTCTGAAAAACTGTTTTTT.

Points on this clonotype: A much larger clone sits a single nucleotide away, making a read error possible. This chain connects TRBV7-9 to TRBJ2-3; 12 positions match TRBD2. Germline V gives CDR1 SEHNR, CDR2 FQNEAQ (reference sequence). The CDR3 sequence is 15 residues long. The CDR3 bases are TGTGCCAGCAAGGCTAGCGGGGGGGCCGCAGATACGCGGTATTTT. Translation: CASKASGGAADTRYF.

This clonotype was observed once. This chain connects TRBV20-1 to TRBJ2-2; D may match TRBD1 or TRBD2 (5 bases each). Germline CDR1 DFQATT, CDR2 SNEGSKA (reference sequence). This CDR3 comprises 16 residues. V was clipped by 4 bases and J by 1 base, with 16 bases between them. CDR3 bases: TGCAGTGCTAACCGGGACCCCTGGGGGAACACCGGGGAGCTGTTTTTT. This sequence encodes CSANRDPWGNTGELFF.

The rearrangement links TRBV19 to TRBJ1-1; D possibly corresponds to TRBD1 (5 bases). CDR3 size: 15 residues. Trimming took 4 bases from V and 1 from J, leaving 13 bases between them. Germline loops: CDR1 LNHDA, CDR2 SQIVND (reference sequence). CDR3 nucleotides: TGTGCCAGTAGTACAATCGACAGTGGGAACACTGAAGCTTTCTTT. Its protein is CASSTIDSGNTEAFF.

The sample holds a few counts of this clonotype. Written as DNA, the CDR3 is TGTGCCAGCAGCCCATGGACTAGCGGGGACACCGGGGAGCTGTTTTTT. Translating gives CASSPWTSGDTGELFF. The chain employs TRBV3-1 and TRBJ2-2; 12 bases fit TRBD2. V shed 4 bases, J shed 3 bases, and the junction held 3 bases outside the gene matches. Germline CDR1 is LGHDT and CDR2 is YNNKEL (reference sequence). The CDR3 extends over 16 amino acids. Drawing the rest from reference TRBV3-1 and TRBJ2-2, the complete variable domain is DTAVSQTPKYLVTQMGNDKSIKCEQNLGHDTMYWYKQDSKKFLKIMFSYNNKELIINETVPNRFSPKSPDKAHLNLHINSLELGDSAVYFCASSPWTSGDTGELFFGEGSRLTVL.

CDR3 nucleotide sequence: TGTGCCAGCAGCTTAGCTGGGATGGGCAATCAGCCCCAGCATTTT. Translation: CASSLAGMGNQPQHF. The chain combines TRBV7-9 with TRBJ1-5, with D unresolved. V was pared by 0 bases and J by 2 bases, with 8 bases between. CDR1 SEHNR and CDR2 FQNEAQ come from the germline V gene (reference sequence). The CDR3 loop spans 15 amino acids.